Shown below are 30 T cell receptor beta chains from a single sample sequenced in a study of T and B cells in COVID-19 patients. Each TRB amplification used about 250-550 ng of genomic DNA from blood. BIOMED2 TRB-A/B primer pools were used in multiplex TRB PCR. TCRdb re-called the multiplex PCR reads with MiXCR, one entry per CDR3 protein. The data show some 10,000 distinct CDR3 sequences, almost 30% seen once. Sequencing was done on a sample of blood. Receptors were obtained from a human donor who had recovered from COVID-19.

This clonotype was observed a few times. V usage is TRBV6-5 and J usage is TRBJ1-5; TRBD1 agrees at 12 bases. CDR1 is MNHEY and CDR2 is SVGAGI in the germline V gene. Trimming removed 6 bases from V and 2 bases from J; junction bases left unmatched: 17. The CDR3 spans 20 residues. The CDR3 coding sequence is TGTGCCAGCAGCTACCTCCCCCCGGGACAGGGGGCACTTGGCAATCAGCCCCAGCATTTT. Protein sequence: CASSYLPPGQGALGNQPQHF.

This clonotype is medium-sized within its sample. The chain has TRBV29-1 and TRBJ2-1; TRBD2 agrees at 10 bases. Trimming removed 1 base from V and 0 bases from J; junction bases left unmatched: 9. CDR3 length equals 18 residues. Germline V gene sequence: CDR1 SQVTM, CDR2 ANQGSEA. CDR3 DNA: TGCAGCGTTGAAGGACTAGCGGGCCCTTCTAGCTCCTACAATGAGCAGTTCTTC. It yields the protein CSVEGLAGPSSSYNEQFF.

The table lists this clonotype with a few counts. This chain joins TRBV7-2 and TRBJ2-1; D gene uncertain. Between the trimmed V and J ends, which lost 5 bases and 11 bases, there was a span of 16 bases. From germline, CDR1 is SGHTA and CDR2 FQGNSA. This CDR3 has 13 residues. The CDR3 loop reads CASSPNPFSKQFF. As DNA, the CDR3 is TGTGCCAGCAGCCCGAACCCTTTCTCGAAGCAGTTCTTC.

This clonotype was counted a few times. The V call is TRBV6-1, the J call TRBJ2-1, with a weak D call TRBD1 (6 bases). Germline V lookup: CDR1 MNHNS, CDR2 SASEGT. The V and J ends lost 7 bases and 5 bases respectively, with 18 bases between them. The length of the CDR3 is 15 residues. The CDR3 sequence: CASTTGQRPNNEQFF. DNA of the CDR3: TGTGCCAGCACTACCGGACAGAGACCAAACAATGAGCAGTTCTTC.

This clonotype has just a few counts. CDR3 in DNA: TGTGCCACTATGGAGCCGGGGGCGGCGGTCGGGGAGCTGTTTTTT. Its protein is CATMEPGAAVGELFF. The chain joins TRBV24-1 to TRBJ2-2, with D perhaps TRBD1 or TRBD2 (6 bases each). There are 15 residues in the CDR3. CDR1 is KGHDR, CDR2 SFDVKD, per germline. Trimming pared 10 bases from V and 7 bases from J, leaving 21 bases between.

This clonotype was counted many times. The CDR3 DNA sequence: TGTGCCAGTAGCCCGGGACTCGGCTCCTACGAGCAGTACTTC. It yields the protein CASSPGLGSYEQYF. This chain connects TRBV5-6 to TRBJ2-7; possible D gene TRBD2, 6 bases. Germline V gene sequence: CDR1 SGHDT, CDR2 YYEEEE. Trimming cost V 8 bases and J 0 bases, with 15 bases left between them. This CDR3 has 14 amino acids.

This clonotype was observed at least ten times. This chain links TRBV18 with TRBJ2-3, with a possible D match to TRBD2 (6 bases). Germline V gene sequence: CDR1 KGHSH, CDR2 LQKENI. The CDR3 is made up of 14 amino acids. Trimming stripped 2 bases from V and 3 bases from J, with 9 bases between. CDR3: CASSPGGETDTQYF. In nucleotides, the CDR3 is TGTGCCAGCTCACCAGGCGGGGAAACAGATACGCAGTATTTT.

The CDR3 nucleotides read TGTGCCAGCAGCTTAGACGGTAGCGCCCAGCAGAACCAGTACTTC. Its translation: CASSLDGSAQQNQYF. The J gene is TRBJ2-4, the V gene TRBV11-3, with D perhaps matching TRBD2 (5 bases). Between the trimmed V and J ends, which lost 0 bases and 13 bases, there was a span of 19 bases. The CDR3 totals 15 residues. The germline CDR1 and CDR2 sequences are SGHNT and YENEEA.

By sample fraction, this clonotype is medium-sized (0.01 to 0.1%). The J gene is TRBJ2-7, the V gene TRBV12-3 or TRBV12-4; no reliable D call. V lost 6 bases, J lost 2 bases, and 5 bases lay in between. The CDR3 totals 11 residues. CDR3 protein: CASSSTYEQYF. The DNA of the CDR3 is TGTGCCAGCAGCTCCACCTACGAGCAGTACTTC.

On this clonotype: The junction departs from the called germline gene at one end, perhaps through a read error. The V gene is TRBV4-3, the J gene TRBJ2-1; 8 bases are shared with TRBD2. The germline V gene encodes CDR1 LGHNA and CDR2 YSLEER. The CDR3 totals 14 residues. CDR3 sequence: CASSGGLTYNEQFF. The CDR3 DNA sequence: TGTGCCAGCAGCGGGGGACTAACCTACAATGAGCAGTTCTTC.

This clonotype was seen repeatedly, ten times or more. The V gene is TRBV5-5, the J gene TRBJ2-7; 10 positions agree with TRBD1. There are 15 residues in the CDR3. V lost 0 bases to trimming and J lost 2 bases; unmatched junction nucleotides: 2. Germline CDR1 is SGHKS and CDR2 is YYEKEE (reference sequence). The CDR3 sequence: CASSLVGQGTYEQYF. The CDR3 DNA reads as TGTGCCAGCAGCTTGGTGGGACAGGGGACCTACGAGCAGTACTTC.

The chain links TRBV7-2 to TRBJ1-5, with 7 bases aligning to TRBD1. The germline V gene encodes CDR1 SGHTA and CDR2 FQGNSA. After removal of 4 bases from V and 0 bases from J, the junction contained 6 bases not matched to a gene. The CDR3 covers 16 residues. CDR3 in amino acids: CASSSFRGSSNQPQHF. DNA for the CDR3: TGTGCCAGCAGCTCGTTCAGGGGGAGTAGCAATCAGCCCCAGCATTTT.

The chain uses TRBV14 and TRBJ2-1; weak D call: TRBD2 (7 bases). V lost 4 bases and J lost 6, with 10 bases in between. Germline CDR1 reads SGHDN; CDR2 reads FVKESK. The CDR3 has 13 residues. CDR3 DNA: TGTGCCAGCAGCCGGAGGGGGGGCAATGAGCAGTTCTTC. It codes for CASSRRGGNEQFF.

This clonotype was observed a handful of times. The chain is built from TRBV5-6 and TRBJ2-5; D unresolved. In germline, CDR1 is SGHDT, CDR2 YYEEEE. CDR3 length equals 11 residues. Trimming took off 3 bases at V and 2 bases at J, with 2 bases between the two ends. The CDR3 bases are TGTGCCAGCAGCTGGCAAGAGACCCAGTACTTC. This translates into CASSWQETQYF. Looking up the rest from reference TRBV5-6 and TRBJ2-5 gives the full variable domain: DAGVTQSPTHLIKTRGQQVTLRCSPKSGHDTVSWYQQALGQGPQFIFQYYEEEERQRGNFPDRFSGHQFPNYSSELNVNALLLGDSALYLCASSWQETQYFGPGTRLLVL.

This clonotype was recorded a few times. The chain uses TRBV27 and TRBJ1-2; tentatively, D is TRBD1 (5 bases). This CDR3 comprises 14 residues. The V end was cut by 3 bases, the J end by 3 bases, with 11 bases between. Per the germline V gene, CDR1 is MNHEY and CDR2 is SMNVEV (reference sequence). In DNA form, the CDR3 reads TGTGCCAGCAGTTTGGGACCCGTGGACTATGGCTACACCTTC. This encodes CASSLGPVDYGYTF.

By share of the sample, this clonotype is medium-sized. CDR3 in amino acids: CASSWGLNTEAFF. The CDR3, as DNA: TGTGCCAGTAGTTGGGGACTGAACACTGAAGCTTTCTTT. J is TRBJ1-1 and V is TRBV19, with a weak D call TRBD1 (5 bases). The V end was cut by 5 bases, the J end by 0 bases, with 7 bases between. Germline V gene sequence: CDR1 LNHDA, CDR2 SQIVND (reference sequence). This CDR3 region has 13 residues.

This sequence joins TRBV12-3 or TRBV12-4 and TRBJ2-2; TRBD2 agrees at 7 bases. Trimming removed 6 bases from V and 7 bases from J; junction bases left unmatched: 8. This CDR3 spans 14 amino acids. DNA for the CDR3: TGTGCCAGCAGACCAGCGGGAAGCAGCGGGGAGCTGTTTTTT. It translates to CASRPAGSSGELFF.

The rearrangement uses TRBV5-6 and TRBJ1-5; 7 bases align to TRBD1. The germline CDR1 and CDR2 sequences are SGHDT and YYEEEE. The J segment lost 2 bases and the V segment lost 4 bases, leaving 6 bases of the junction unmatched. This CDR3 has 15 amino acids. Here the CDR3 reads CASSPQGVRNQPQHF. The CDR3 coding sequence is TGTGCCAGCAGCCCTCAGGGGGTTCGCAATCAGCCCCAGCATTTT.

V is TRBV12-3 or TRBV12-4 and J is TRBJ2-1; possibly TRBD1 for D (5 bases). The CDR3 sequence is 12 residues long. The ends were cut back, 1 base at V and 12 bases at J, with 10 bases in the middle. The CDR3 DNA reads TGTGCCAGCAGTTTAGGACAGTTAGTGCAGTTCTTC. Protein sequence: CASSLGQLVQFF.

This clonotype was observed at least ten times. This sequence joins TRBV6-5 and TRBJ2-7; the D is unclear. Trimming took 7 bases from V and 0 from J, leaving 10 bases between them. There are 13 residues in the CDR3. Germline assignment: CDR1 MNHEY and CDR2 SVGAGI. CDR3 in DNA: TGTGCCAGCAAAGCCGGTAGCTCCTACGAGCAGTACGTC. Amino acid sequence: CASKAGSSYEQYV.

This chain joins TRBV19 and TRBJ2-1; maybe TRBD2 (6 bases). The CDR3 totals 13 residues. The germline CDR1 and CDR2 sequences are LNHDA and SQIVND (reference sequence). V dropped 3 bases and J dropped 9 bases, with 12 bases sitting between them. Here the CDR3 reads CASSMWRDSEQFF. DNA of the CDR3: TGTGCCAGTAGTATGTGGCGGGATTCTGAGCAGTTCTTC.

In this sample, this clonotype is medium-sized (0.01 to 0.1%). The chain employs TRBV6-5 and TRBJ2-3; 7 nucleotides align to TRBD1. CDR1 is MNHEY, CDR2 SVGAGI, per germline. The V and J ends lost 7 bases and 5 bases, in that order; junction bases with no gene match: 9. CDR3 size: 14 residues. The CDR3 region is CASTDRAEEDTQYF. The CDR3 nucleotides are TGTGCCAGCACCGACAGGGCGGAAGAAGATACGCAGTATTTT.

This clonotype was seen only a few times. This chain uses TRBV6-2 or TRBV6-3 with TRBJ1-5; the D is unclear. V dropped 6 bases and J dropped 5 bases, with 14 bases sitting between them. The CDR3 totals 14 residues. CDR1 and CDR2 from the germline V gene are MNHEY and SVGEGT. The CDR3, as DNA: TGTGCCAGCAGCTTCGACACCGAGCATCAGCCCCAGCATTTT. Residues: CASSFDTEHQPQHF.

The table lists this clonotype with many counts. The chain carries TRBV18 and TRBJ2-3; 12 nucleotides agree with TRBD2. The CDR3 length is 17 residues. Germline CDR1 KGHSH, CDR2 LQKENI. Trimming took 6 bases from V and 1 from J; bases not matched to a gene: 8. DNA of the CDR3: TGTGCCAGCTCCCCGGGACTAGCGGGCTTGGGCACAGATACGCAGTATTTT. It encodes CASSPGLAGLGTDTQYF.

By its share, this clonotype is medium-sized. A read error may produce the germline difference seen at one junction end. V is TRBV18 and J is TRBJ2-2; 8 bases agree with TRBD2. The CDR3 has 17 residues. CDR1 is KGHSH, CDR2 LQKENI, per germline. The CDR3 coding sequence is TGTGCCAGCTCACCGCCGACTAGCGTGATGAACAGCGGGGAGCTGTTTTTT. Translated: CASSPPTSVMNSGELFF.

The chain has TRBV7-9 and TRBJ1-2; maybe TRBD1 (5 bases). The CDR3 is 11 residues long. Germline V gene lookup returns CDR1 SEHNR and CDR2 FQNEAQ (reference sequence). The V end lost 4 bases, the J end lost 8 bases, and 8 bases lay between the germline ends. In DNA form, the CDR3 reads TGTGCCAGCAGCTCGGGGGGAGGCTACACCTTC. Residues: CASSSGGGYTF.

The CDR3: CASSLEAAGNEQFF. The CDR3 region has the DNA TGCGCCAGCAGCTTGGAGGCAGCCGGGAATGAGCAGTTCTTC. J is TRBJ2-1 and V is TRBV5-1, with D uncertain. The CDR3 spans 14 residues. CDR1 is SGHRS and CDR2 is YFSETQ in the germline V gene. Deletions cut 0 bases from V and 7 bases from J, with 11 bases between.

Concerning this clonotype itself: A single base separates this from a much larger clone, so it may be a read error. This chain connects TRBV6-1 to TRBJ2-2; D gene uncertain. CDR3 length: 14 residues. The V gene's germline CDR1 is MNHNS and CDR2 SASEGT. V dropped 6 bases and J dropped 5 bases, with 13 bases sitting between them. DNA of the CDR3: TGTGCCAGCAGCTTCCATAATCCAACCGGGGAGCTGTTTTTT. Amino acids: CASSFHNPTGELFF.

This clonotype has more than one count but fewer than ten. V is TRBV18 and J is TRBJ1-2; weak D call: TRBD1 (6 bases). V was cut by 5 bases and J by 0 bases, with 13 bases left in between. The CDR3 runs 15 residues. In germline, CDR1 is KGHSH, CDR2 LQKENI. The DNA of the CDR3 is TGTGCCAGCTCAACGGGGACAAAGTCTAACTATGGCTACACCTTC. Protein sequence: CASSTGTKSNYGYTF. Full variable domain (outside the CDR3, taken from reference TRBV18 and TRBJ1-2): NAGVMQNPRHLVRRRGQEARLRCSPMKGHSHVYWYRQLPEEGLKFMVYLQKENIIDESGMPKERFSAEFPKEGPSILRIQQVVRGDSAAYFCASSTGTKSNYGYTFGSGTRLTVV.

A few counts support this clonotype. The chain links TRBV15 to TRBJ1-1; no reliable D call. V lost 0 bases, J lost 2 bases, and 13 bases lay in between. Germline V CDR1 and CDR2: LNHNV, YYDKDF (reference sequence). The CDR3 extends over 16 amino acids. The CDR3 DNA reads as TGTGCCACCAGCAGAGAGCAGCTACAGCTCAACACTGAAGCTTTCTTT. Encoded protein: CATSREQLQLNTEAFF.